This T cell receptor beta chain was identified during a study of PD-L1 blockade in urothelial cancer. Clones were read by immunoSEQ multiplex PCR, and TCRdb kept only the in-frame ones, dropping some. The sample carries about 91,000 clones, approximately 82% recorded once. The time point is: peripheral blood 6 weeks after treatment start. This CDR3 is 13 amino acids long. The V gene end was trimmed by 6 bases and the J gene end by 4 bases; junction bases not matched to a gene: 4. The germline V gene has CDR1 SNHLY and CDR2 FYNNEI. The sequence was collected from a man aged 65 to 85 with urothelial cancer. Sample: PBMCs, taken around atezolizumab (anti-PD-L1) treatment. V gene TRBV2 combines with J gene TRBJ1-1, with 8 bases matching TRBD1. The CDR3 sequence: CASSGQGRTEAFF. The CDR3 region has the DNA TGTGCCAGCAGCGGACAGGGACGCACTGAAGCTTTCTTT.